This record concerns one T cell receptor beta chain sequence. What it recognizes is unknown. The sample originates from a study of beta chain features in type 1 diabetes. As for the study in general: Investigators examined more than 90 million sorted cells across all samples.

All of the isolated RNA was reverse transcribed, so expressed TCRB transcripts were sequenced. Sequenced by immunoSEQ multiplex PCR; TCRdb stores in-frame clones only, minus some. The sample carries 300,000 or so clones, over 7% recorded once. Each sorted population was over 98% pure. After removal of 3 bases from V and 6 bases from J, the junction contained 11 bases not matched to a gene. Germline lookup yields CDR1 SGDLS and CDR2 YYNGEE. CDR3 length: 17 amino acids. Broader study findings: Since sequencing was performed on cDNA, cells with high TCR expression could be over-represented. All four CD4+ subsets of Type 1 diabetes patients contained TCRB CDR3s that were moderately but significantly shorter. The analysis here could not establish whether HLA type shapes TCRB rearrangement.

The TCR sequence derives from a man younger than 45 with type 1 diabetes. The sample taken for sequencing was central memory CD4+ T cells from blood. The chain is built from TRBV9 and TRBJ1-6; 8 bases are a match to TRBD1. CDR3 in amino acids: CASSADRRGQVNSPLHF. In nucleotides, the CDR3 is TGTGCCAGCAGCGCCGATAGAAGGGGACAGGTTAATTCACCCCTCCACTTT.